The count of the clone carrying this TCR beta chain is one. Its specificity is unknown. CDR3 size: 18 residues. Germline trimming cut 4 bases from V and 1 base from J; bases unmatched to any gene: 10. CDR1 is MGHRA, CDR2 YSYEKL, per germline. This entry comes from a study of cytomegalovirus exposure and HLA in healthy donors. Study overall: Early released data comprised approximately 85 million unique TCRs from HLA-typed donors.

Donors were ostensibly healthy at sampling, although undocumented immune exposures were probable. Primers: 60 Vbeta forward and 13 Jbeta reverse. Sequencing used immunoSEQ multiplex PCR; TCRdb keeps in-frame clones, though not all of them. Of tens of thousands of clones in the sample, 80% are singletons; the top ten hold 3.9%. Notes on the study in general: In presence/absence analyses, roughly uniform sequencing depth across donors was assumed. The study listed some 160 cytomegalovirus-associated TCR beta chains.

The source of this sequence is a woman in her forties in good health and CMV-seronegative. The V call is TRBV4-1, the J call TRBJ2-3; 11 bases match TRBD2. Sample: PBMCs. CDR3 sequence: CASSLRGTSGIGTDTQYF. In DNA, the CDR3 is TGCGCCAGCAGCCTAAGAGGGACTAGCGGAATAGGCACAGATACGCAGTATTTT.